The rows below give T cell receptor beta chains drawn from one sample of a study of blood T cells in healthy people across ages. In TCRdb, the 5' RACE reads were re-called with MiXCR into one record per CDR3 protein. Counted here are 1.5 million to 2 million distinct CDR3 sequences, 39% occurring once; the ten biggest clones make up roughly 24%. The specimen was blood. These receptors were obtained from a human donor in good health. The CDR3 runs from the conserved cysteine through the conserved F or W. Each record gives: D gene, clone size, V gene, CDR3 protein. The D gene is left open where the match is weak. Rows give clone size only sometimes, using once, few, many, or a class for an expanded clone.

NA NA TRBV29-1 CSVVHLAGSGYGYTF
NA NA TRBV5-4 CASTLGSANEKLFF
TRBD1 NA TRBV27 CATATGVNYGYTF
NA NA TRBV6-2/TRBV6-3 CTSSLDASELFF
NA many TRBV5-1 CASSLDTSDTQYF
TRBD1 NA TRBV5-8 CASSTPSGGGGYTF
NA few TRBV5-6 CASSLYRDRIRTYEQYF
NA once TRBV7-2 CASSNNSGILRTEAFF
NA NA TRBV14 CASSPTIQGYGYTF
NA NA TRBV28 CASSITGSNYGYTF
TRBD2 NA TRBV5-8 CASSLGTSGRTDTQYF
TRBD1 NA TRBV6-1 CATEDRGQFGYTF
NA NA TRBV29-1 CSVDRTAQDTQYF
NA few TRBV24-1 CATSFAEQWYF
NA few TRBV5-1 CASSTRAGYEQYF
NA few TRBV7-2 CASSSTRQVARTQYF
NA NA TRBV4-3 CASSQGLAGGSPYEQYF
NA NA TRBV6-2/TRBV6-3 CASSRAYRVDEHF
NA few TRBV6-5 CASSYSPGINNEQFF
NA NA TRBV7-2 CASSSQGPGTEAFF
NA few TRBV4-2 CASSQARRGTDTQYF
TRBD1 NA TRBV4-2 CASSQERQGSKFYEQYF
NA NA TRBV7-9 CASSSSIGETQYF
NA NA TRBV12-3/TRBV12-4 CASSRLRRYNEQFF
NA few TRBV5-1 CASSLPRWDGANYNEQFF
TRBD1 NA TRBV4-1 CASSQGDRGGYTEAFF
NA NA TRBV7-3 CASSHPPGGKHEQFF
NA many TRBV25-1 CASSDPGYGYTF
NA few TRBV6-5 CASSYSGYTAGREETQYF